This passage covers 12 T cell receptor beta chains from one sample sequenced in a study of OX40 agonist ivuxolimab in advanced cancers. The method was immunoSEQ multiplex PCR; TCRdb's version includes in-frame clones alone and lacks a portion of them. Here the sample spans approximately 61,000 clones, 70% to 90% being singletons. The sample was CD4+ or CD8+ T cells sorted from blood, taken in a trial of the OX40 agonist ivuxolimab. The receptors here all came from an adult with an advanced solid tumor such as melanoma, head and neck, liver or kidney cancer.

The rearrangement joins TRBV5-5 to TRBJ2-2; no clear D gene. The V gene's germline CDR1 is SGHKS and CDR2 YYEKEE (reference sequence). Trimming cost V 4 bases and J 4 bases, with 14 bases left between them. The CDR3 consists of 15 residues. The CDR3 loop reads CASSLSPVGTGELFF. The CDR3 bases are TGTGCCAGCAGCCTATCACCAGTCGGCACCGGGGAGCTGTTTTTT.

The gene calls are TRBV4-3 and TRBJ2-5; the match to TRBD2 covers 7 bases. The CDR3 spans 14 residues. Germline V gene lookup returns CDR1 LGHNA and CDR2 YSLEER. Trimming cost V 3 bases and J 4 bases; bases outside gene matches: 5. The CDR3 loop reads CASSHRTRAETQYF. CDR3 sequence (DNA): TGCGCCAGCAGCCACCGGACTAGAGCAGAGACCCAGTACTTC.

V is TRBV5-1 and J is TRBJ1-4, with 8 bases aligning to TRBD1. CDR3 length equals 15 residues. CDR1 and CDR2 (germline): SGHRS, YFSETQ. V gave up 4 bases and J gave up 8 bases; unmatched junction bases: 10. CDR3 sequence (DNA): TGCGCCAGCAGCCTCCAGACAGGGGTTGAGGAAAAACTGTTTTTT. Residues: CASSLQTGVEEKLFF.

This chain links TRBV5-6 with TRBJ2-7; 7 bases are a match to TRBD2. The V gene end was trimmed by 0 bases and the J gene end by 2 bases; junction bases not matched to a gene: 5. Germline V CDR1 and CDR2: SGHDT, YYEEEE. The CDR3 covers 15 residues. CDR3 bases: TGTGCCAGCAGCTTGGGGCCTAGCGGAACCTACGAGCAGTACTTC. Translated, it gives CASSLGPSGTYEQYF. The entire variable domain, with the rest obtained from reference TRBV5-6 and TRBJ2-7, is as follows: DAGVTQSPTHLIKTRGQQVTLRCSPKSGHDTVSWYQQALGQGPQFIFQYYEEEERQRGNFPDRFSGHQFPNYSSELNVNALLLGDSALYLCASSLGPSGTYEQYFGPGTRLTVT.

This clone was found a few times. The chain couples TRBV18 to TRBJ1-5; D ambiguous. The germline V and J ends were trimmed by 2 bases and 2 bases, with 10 bases remaining between them. CDR1 and CDR2 (germline): KGHSH, LQKENI. The CDR3 consists of 15 residues. CDR3 region: CASSPSMGGNQPQHF. DNA for the CDR3: TGTGCCAGCTCACCATCGATGGGAGGCAATCAGCCCCAGCATTTT.

The V call is TRBV7-7, the J call TRBJ2-5, with D uncertain. The CDR3 is 11 residues long. Germline V lookup: CDR1 SSHAT, CDR2 FNYEAQ (reference sequence). Trimming removed 5 bases at V and 5 bases at J, with 6 bases between. The CDR3 DNA is TGTGCCAGCAGCGCCGGTGAGACCCAGTACTTC. Amino acids: CASSAGETQYF.

The chain combines TRBV19 with TRBJ2-1; D uncertain. Trimming cost V 8 bases and J 0 bases, with 5 bases left between them. CDR3 length: 12 residues. The germline V gene has CDR1 LNHDA and CDR2 SQIVND (reference sequence). CDR3 sequence (DNA): TGTGCCAGTTCCGGCTCCTACAATGAGCAGTTCTTC. Protein product: CASSGSYNEQFF. Looking up the rest from reference TRBV19 and TRBJ2-1 gives the full variable domain: DGGITQSPKYLFRKEGQNVTLSCEQNLNHDAMYWYRQDPGQGLRLIYYSQIVNDFQKGDIAEGYSVSREKKESFPLTVTSAQKNPTAFYLCASSGSYNEQFFGPGTRLTVL.

The CDR3 DNA sequence: TGTGCCAGCAGTTTTTGGGGACAGGGGGAAGCTTTCTTT. This gives the protein CASSFWGQGEAFF. This chain uses TRBV27 with TRBJ1-1; 10 positions agree with TRBD1. The CDR3 runs to 13 residues. V lost 3 bases to trimming and J lost 8 bases; unmatched junction nucleotides: 3. CDR1 and CDR2 from the germline V gene are MNHEY and SMNVEV (reference sequence).

The chain joins TRBV5-1 to TRBJ2-1, with 9 nucleotides matching TRBD1. The germline CDR1 and CDR2 sequences are SGHRS and YFSETQ. J lost 4 bases, V lost 0 bases, and 2 bases had no gene match. The CDR3 contains 15 residues. CDR3 sequence reads: CASSLGTGVYNEQFF. The CDR3 DNA is TGCGCCAGCAGCTTGGGGACAGGGGTTTACAATGAGCAGTTCTTC.

V usage is TRBV10-3 and J usage is TRBJ2-2, with 7 bases that match TRBD1. CDR1 is ENHRY, CDR2 SYGVKD, per germline. The CDR3 length is 14 residues. The junction had 5 bases not matched to a gene; V was cut back by 6 bases and J by 4 bases. DNA for the CDR3: TGTGCCATCAGGGGACAGCTAAGCACCGGGGAGCTGTTTTTT. This translates into CAIRGQLSTGELFF.

The genes are TRBV2 and TRBJ1-5; D is possibly TRBD1 (6 bases). The germline V gene encodes CDR1 SNHLY and CDR2 FYNNEI. The CDR3 contains 16 residues. Trimming stripped 1 base from V and 2 bases from J, with 12 bases between. The CDR3 spells CASSEGRSGGNQPQHF. CDR3 bases: TGTGCCAGCAGTGAAGGCCGGTCAGGGGGCAATCAGCCCCAGCATTTT.

This chain links TRBV18 with TRBJ2-3; 7 bases align to TRBD2. CDR3 length: 15 residues. Germline values: CDR1 KGHSH, CDR2 LQKENI. V lost 3 bases to trimming and J lost 4 bases; unmatched junction nucleotides: 7. CDR3 protein: CASSPTAGAPDTQYF. The CDR3 DNA sequence: TGTGCCAGCTCACCGACGGCGGGAGCGCCAGATACGCAGTATTTT.